The 18 T cell receptor beta chains listed next were all sequenced from one sample in a study of shared clonotypes between healthy human individuals. Profiled with immunoSEQ multiplex PCR; TCRdb holds only in-frame clones, not every one. The sample lists about 2.2 million clones; around 93% were seen once. Positively selected for CCR7, the CD45RO-negative cells used as naive CD8 cells excluded terminally differentiated effector memory CD45RA+ cells. The sequenced sample consisted of naive CD8+ T cells from PBMCs. The receptors shown here come from a man younger than 35 in good health. Some clones in this sample may be carry-over from other donors' samples.

The table lists this clone with a count of one. The chain joins TRBV5-1 to TRBJ1-4; D is possibly TRBD1 (6 bases). CDR1 is SGHRS and CDR2 is YFSETQ in the germline V gene. Between the trimmed V and J ends, which lost 0 bases and 5 bases, there was a span of 8 bases. The CDR3 contains 14 residues. CDR3 DNA sequence: TGCGCCAGCAGCTTGGATAGGGGGAATGAAAAACTGTTTTTT. Translated, it gives CASSLDRGNEKLFF. Together with reference TRBV5-1 and TRBJ1-4, the CDR3 gives the full variable domain: KAGVTQTPRYLIKTRGQQVTLSCSPISGHRSVSWYQQTPGQGLQFLFEYFSETQRNKGNFPGRFSGRQFSNSRSEMNVSTLELGDSALYLCASSLDRGNEKLFFGSGTQLSVL.

Turning to this clone: At the DNA level, this CDR3 is encoded by other sequences in the same sample as well. J is TRBJ2-7 and V is TRBV28; tentatively, D is TRBD2 (5 bases). The V gene lost 3 bases and the J gene lost 3 bases, with 9 bases spanning the gap. The germline gives CDR1 MDHEN, CDR2 SYDVKM. CDR3 size: 13 residues. CDR3 coding DNA: TGTGCCAGCAGTTTGGGAGTAAACTACGAGCAGTACTTC. Protein sequence: CASSLGVNYEQYF.

V is TRBV6-1 and J is TRBJ2-7; the D is unclear. V shed 6 bases and J shed 2 bases, with 11 bases lying between them. The length of the CDR3 is 13 residues. Germline lookup yields CDR1 MNHNS and CDR2 SASEGT. The DNA for the CDR3 is TGTGCCAGCAGCGACACCTCTCCCTACGAGCAGTACTTC. This gives the protein CASSDTSPYEQYF.

The V call is TRBV30, the J call TRBJ1-4, with TRBD1 matching 8 bases. Germline trimming cut 5 bases from V and 7 bases from J; bases unmatched to any gene: 6. This CDR3 comprises 13 residues. Germline V gives CDR1 GTSNPN, CDR2 SVGIG (reference sequence). CDR3 loop: CAWDRGDREKLFF. CDR3 in DNA: TGTGCCTGGGACAGGGGCGATCGTGAAAAACTGTTTTTT.

The chain joins TRBV2 to TRBJ2-2; D may be TRBD2 (5 bases). V lost 6 bases and J 2 bases, leaving 16 bases between the germline ends. Germline V gene lookup returns CDR1 SNHLY and CDR2 FYNNEI. The CDR3 is made up of 16 amino acids. The CDR3 coding sequence is TGTGCCAGCAGGGACCGGGATTTCTTTAACACCGGGGAGCTGTTTTTT. As protein: CASRDRDFFNTGELFF.

This clone was detected once. J is TRBJ2-7 and V is TRBV7-9, with D perhaps being TRBD1 or TRBD2 (5 bases each). The CDR3 totals 16 residues. Trimming took off 2 bases at V and 2 bases at J, with 16 bases between the two ends. Germline lookup yields CDR1 SEHNR and CDR2 FQNEAQ (reference sequence). CDR3 bases: TGTGCCAGCAGCTTATCAAAGCCTGGGGGAACCTACGAGCAGTACTTC. Amino acids: CASSLSKPGGTYEQYF.

The chain employs TRBV9 and TRBJ2-3; 10 bases agree with TRBD2. The ends lost 0 bases at V and 1 base at J; junction bases unmatched: 5. Looked up from germline, CDR1 is SGDLS and CDR2 is YYNGEE. The CDR3 sequence is 17 residues long. The DNA for the CDR3 is TGTGCCAGCAGCGTAGGGCTAGCGGGGGACGGCACAGATACGCAGTATTTT. Translated: CASSVGLAGDGTDTQYF.

In its sample, this clone was seen a few times. The chain employs TRBV19 and TRBJ1-1; D is possibly TRBD1 (5 bases). This CDR3 is built from 14 residues. The germline V gene encodes CDR1 LNHDA and CDR2 SQIVND (reference sequence). Trimming cost V 5 bases and J 10 bases, with 20 bases left between them. Here the CDR3 reads CASSAGGTLTGAFF. The CDR3 DNA reads as TGTGCCAGTAGTGCGGGCGGGACGCTAACGGGAGCTTTCTTT.

V usage is TRBV18 and J usage is TRBJ2-7; a weak D match, TRBD2 (6 bases). V lost 1 base and J 1 base, leaving 11 bases between the germline ends. Germline V lookup: CDR1 KGHSH, CDR2 LQKENI. The CDR3 has 15 amino acids. The CDR3 sequence: CASSPRAGSSYEQYF. Written as DNA, the CDR3 is TGTGCCAGCTCACCACGGGCGGGGAGTTCCTACGAGCAGTACTTC.

This chain joins TRBV7-9 and TRBJ1-4, with D possibly being TRBD1 (5 bases). Germline values: CDR1 SEHNR, CDR2 FQNEAQ (reference sequence). The CDR3 covers 16 residues. V gave up 6 bases and J gave up 8 bases, with 22 bases separating them. The CDR3 coding sequence is TGTGCCAGCAGTGCTCCCAGAGGGGCCAGAGGAGAAAAACTGTTTTTT. Amino acid sequence: CASSAPRGARGEKLFF. The complete variable domain, with remaining parts taken from reference TRBV7-9 and TRBJ1-4, reads DTGVSQNPRHKITKRGQNVTFRCDPISEHNRLYWYRQTLGQGPEFLTYFQNEAQLEKSRLLSDRFSAERPKGSFSTLEIQRTEQGDSAMYLCASSAPRGARGEKLFFGSGTQLSVL.

The CDR3 DNA is TGTGCCAGCAGTTTCAGGGTTAATTCCTACGAGCAGTACTTC. Translated: CASSFRVNSYEQYF. V is TRBV28 and J is TRBJ2-7, with D possibly TRBD1 on 5 matching bases. The CDR3 spans 14 residues. Germline-derived CDR1 and CDR2 are MDHEN and SYDVKM. Trimming shortened V by 3 bases and J by 1 base, and 10 bases separated the two germline ends.

In its sample, this clone was seen once. The chain links TRBV29-1 to TRBJ1-3, with unresolved D. The V and J ends lost 1 base and 0 bases respectively, with 10 bases between them. Germline CDR1 SQVTM, CDR2 ANQGSEA. The CDR3 sequence is 15 residues long. The CDR3 DNA is TGCAGCGTTGAAGGTCCCAGGAGCTCTGGAAACACCATATATTTT. This sequence encodes CSVEGPRSSGNTIYF. Variable domain in full (rest from reference TRBV29-1 and TRBJ1-3): SAVISQKPSRDICQRGTSLTIQCQVDSQVTMMFWYRQQPGQSLTLIATANQGSEATYESGFVIDKFPISRPNLTFSTLTVSNMSPEDSSIYLCSVEGPRSSGNTIYFGEGSWLTVV.

The CDR3 nucleotides read TGTGCCAGCAGGTCACATATGAACACTGAAGCTTTCTTT. This codes for CASRSHMNTEAFF. V gene TRBV28 combines with J gene TRBJ1-1; D unresolved. Germline-derived CDR1 and CDR2 are MDHEN and SYDVKM. The CDR3 extends over 13 amino acids. The V gene lost 6 bases and the J gene lost 0 bases, with 8 bases spanning the gap.

The chain employs TRBV5-4 and TRBJ2-1; 7 bases match TRBD2. Germline V gene lookup returns CDR1 SGHNT and CDR2 YYREEE (reference sequence). V lost 7 bases to trimming and J lost 2 bases; unmatched junction nucleotides: 9. CDR3 length: 15 residues. CDR3 nucleotides: TGTGCCAGCGGAGGGAGGCGGGAGACCTACAATGAGCAGTTCTTC. It specifies CASGGRRETYNEQFF.

This clone was seen just once. The chain combines TRBV11-2 with TRBJ2-5; D not resolved. The V and J ends lost 3 bases and 5 bases respectively, with 10 bases between them. The CDR3 consists of 13 residues. Germline values: CDR1 SGHAT, CDR2 FQNNGV. The CDR3 DNA reads as TGTGCCAGCAGCTTCTCTAGGAAGGAGACCCAGTACTTC. Protein product: CASSFSRKETQYF. Supplemented by reference TRBV11-2 and TRBJ2-5, the full variable domain reads EAGVAQSPRYKIIEKRQSVAFWCNPISGHATLYWYQQILGQGPKLLIQFQNNGVVDDSQLPKDRFSAERLKGVDSTLKIQPAKLEDSAVYLCASSFSRKETQYFGPGTRLLVL.

This clone was seen once. CDR3 region: CASSELRTGNYGYTF. DNA of the CDR3: TGTGCCAGCAGTGAGTTAAGGACAGGGAACTATGGCTACACCTTC. V usage is TRBV6-1 and J usage is TRBJ1-2; 8 nucleotides align to TRBD1. J gave up 2 bases and V 3 bases, and 5 bases lay outside the gene matches. From germline, CDR1 is MNHNS and CDR2 SASEGT. CDR3 length equals 15 residues.

With regard to this clone: This sample includes further DNA sequences coding for the same CDR3. The CDR3, as DNA: TGCGCCAGCAGCTTGGCTCGGGGCTCCTACGAGCAGTACTTC. It yields the protein CASSLARGSYEQYF. This chain uses TRBV5-1 with TRBJ2-7, with TRBD2 as a possible D gene (5 bases). CDR3 length equals 14 residues. CDR1 and CDR2 from the germline V gene are SGHRS and YFSETQ. V was clipped by 0 bases and J by 0 bases, with 7 bases between them.

This sequence joins TRBV7-3 and TRBJ2-1; D tentatively fits TRBD1 or TRBD2 (5 bases each). Germline CDR1 SGHTA, CDR2 FQGTGA. Trimming left V 6 bases short and J 1 base short, with 13 bases between. The CDR3 runs 15 residues. In DNA form, the CDR3 reads TGTGCCAGCAGGCCGGGGCAATATTCCTACAATGAGCAGTTCTTC. It codes for CASRPGQYSYNEQFF.